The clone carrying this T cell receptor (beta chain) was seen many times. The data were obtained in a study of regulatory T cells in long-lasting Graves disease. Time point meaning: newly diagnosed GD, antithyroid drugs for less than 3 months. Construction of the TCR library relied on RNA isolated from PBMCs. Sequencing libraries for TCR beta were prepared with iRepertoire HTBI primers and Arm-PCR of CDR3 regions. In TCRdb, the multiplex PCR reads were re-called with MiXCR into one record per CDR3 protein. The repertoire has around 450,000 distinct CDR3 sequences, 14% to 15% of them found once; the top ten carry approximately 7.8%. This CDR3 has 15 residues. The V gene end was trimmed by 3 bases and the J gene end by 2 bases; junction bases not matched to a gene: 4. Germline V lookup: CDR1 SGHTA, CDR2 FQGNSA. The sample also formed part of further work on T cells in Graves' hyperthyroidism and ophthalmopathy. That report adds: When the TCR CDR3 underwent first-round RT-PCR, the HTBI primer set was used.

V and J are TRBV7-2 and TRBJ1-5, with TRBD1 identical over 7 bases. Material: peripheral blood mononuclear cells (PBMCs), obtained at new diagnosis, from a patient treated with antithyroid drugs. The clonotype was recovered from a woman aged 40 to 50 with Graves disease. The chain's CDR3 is CASSFSGGGNQPQHF. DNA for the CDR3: TGTGCCAGCAGCTTTTCAGGGGGAGGCAATCAGCCCCAGCATTTT.